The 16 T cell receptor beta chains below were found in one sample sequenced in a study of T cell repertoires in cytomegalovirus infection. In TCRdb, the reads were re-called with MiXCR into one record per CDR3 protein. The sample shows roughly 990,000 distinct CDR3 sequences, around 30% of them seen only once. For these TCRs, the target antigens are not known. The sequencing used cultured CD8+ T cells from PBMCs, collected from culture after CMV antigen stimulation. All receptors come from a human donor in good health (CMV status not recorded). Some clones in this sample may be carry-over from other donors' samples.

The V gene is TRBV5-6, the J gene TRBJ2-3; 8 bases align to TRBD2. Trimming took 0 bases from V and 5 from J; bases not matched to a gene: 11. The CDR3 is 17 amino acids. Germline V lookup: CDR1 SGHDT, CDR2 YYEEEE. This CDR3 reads CASSLVARRGAVDTQYF. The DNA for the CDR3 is TGTGCCAGCAGCTTGGTCGCTCGGCGGGGGGCTGTAGATACGCAGTATTTT.

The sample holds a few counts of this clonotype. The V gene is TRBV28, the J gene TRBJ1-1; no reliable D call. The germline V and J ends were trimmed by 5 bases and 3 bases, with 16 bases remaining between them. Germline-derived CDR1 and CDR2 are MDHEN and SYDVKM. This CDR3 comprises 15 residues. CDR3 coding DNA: TGTGCCAGCAGTGGTAAGGGATATATGTACACTGAAGCTTTCTTT. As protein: CASSGKGYMYTEAFF. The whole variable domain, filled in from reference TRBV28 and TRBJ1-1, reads DVKVTQSSRYLVKRTGEKVFLECVQDMDHENMFWYRQDPGLGLRLIYFSYDVKMKEKGDIPEGYSVSREKKERFSLILESASTNQTSMYLCASSGKGYMYTEAFFGQGTRLTVV.

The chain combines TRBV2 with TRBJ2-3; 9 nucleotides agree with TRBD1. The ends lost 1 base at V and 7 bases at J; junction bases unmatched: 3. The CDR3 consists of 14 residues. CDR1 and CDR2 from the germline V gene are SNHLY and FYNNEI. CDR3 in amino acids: CASSEDGTGYTQYF. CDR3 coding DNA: TGTGCCAGCAGTGAAGATGGGACAGGGTATACGCAGTATTTT.

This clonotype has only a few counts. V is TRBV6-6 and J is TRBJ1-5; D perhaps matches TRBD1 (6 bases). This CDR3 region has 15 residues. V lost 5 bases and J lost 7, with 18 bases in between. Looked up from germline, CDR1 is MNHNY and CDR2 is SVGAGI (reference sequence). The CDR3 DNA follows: TGTGCCAGCAGTGGGCCGGGACAAAAGCACCAGCCCCAGCATTTT. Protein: CASSGPGQKHQPQHF.

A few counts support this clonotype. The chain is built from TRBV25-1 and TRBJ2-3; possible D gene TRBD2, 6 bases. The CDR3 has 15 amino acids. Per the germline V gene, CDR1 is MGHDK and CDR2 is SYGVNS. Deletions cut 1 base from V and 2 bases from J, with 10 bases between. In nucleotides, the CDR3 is TGTGCCAGCAGTGAATGGGAGGTTCCCACAGATACGCAGTATTTT. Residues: CASSEWEVPTDTQYF.

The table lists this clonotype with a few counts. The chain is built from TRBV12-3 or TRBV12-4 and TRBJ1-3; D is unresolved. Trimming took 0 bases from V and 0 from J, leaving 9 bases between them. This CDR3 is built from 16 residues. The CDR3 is CASSLAFDTSGNTIYF. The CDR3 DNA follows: TGTGCCAGCAGTTTAGCCTTTGACACCTCTGGAAACACCATATATTTT.

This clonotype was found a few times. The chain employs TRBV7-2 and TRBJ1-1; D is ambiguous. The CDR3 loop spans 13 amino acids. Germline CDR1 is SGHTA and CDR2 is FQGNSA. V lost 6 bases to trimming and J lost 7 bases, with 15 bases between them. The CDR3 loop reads CASRSRGASEAFF. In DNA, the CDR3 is TGTGCCAGCAGATCCCGGGGTGCGAGTGAAGCTTTCTTT.

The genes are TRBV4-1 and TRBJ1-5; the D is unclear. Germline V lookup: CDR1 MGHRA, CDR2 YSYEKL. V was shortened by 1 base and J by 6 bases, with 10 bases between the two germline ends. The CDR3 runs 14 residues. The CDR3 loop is CASSQVNGPQPQHF. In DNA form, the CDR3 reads TGCGCCAGCAGCCAAGTAAACGGGCCTCAGCCCCAGCATTTT.

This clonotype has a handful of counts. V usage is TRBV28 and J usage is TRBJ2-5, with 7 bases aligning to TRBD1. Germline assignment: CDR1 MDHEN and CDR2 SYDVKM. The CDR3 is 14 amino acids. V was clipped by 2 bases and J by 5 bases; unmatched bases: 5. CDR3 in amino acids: CASSLGDRAETQYF. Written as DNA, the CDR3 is TGTGCCAGCAGTTTAGGAGACAGGGCGGAGACCCAGTACTTC.

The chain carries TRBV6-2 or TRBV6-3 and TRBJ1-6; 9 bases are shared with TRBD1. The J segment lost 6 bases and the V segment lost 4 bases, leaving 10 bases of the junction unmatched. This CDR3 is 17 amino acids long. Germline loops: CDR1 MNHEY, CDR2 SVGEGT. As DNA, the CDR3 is TGTGCCAGCAGTTCGAACCCGGGACAGGGACCTAATTCACCCCTCCACTTT. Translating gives CASSSNPGQGPNSPLHF.

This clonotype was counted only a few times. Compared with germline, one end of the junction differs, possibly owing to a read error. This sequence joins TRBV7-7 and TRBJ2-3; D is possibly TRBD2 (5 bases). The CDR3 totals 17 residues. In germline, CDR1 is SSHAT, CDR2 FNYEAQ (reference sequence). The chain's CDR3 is CASSLASVVSSTDTQYF. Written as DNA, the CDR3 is TGTGCTAGCAGCTTAGCGTCGGTCGTATCTAGCACAGATACGCAGTATTTT.

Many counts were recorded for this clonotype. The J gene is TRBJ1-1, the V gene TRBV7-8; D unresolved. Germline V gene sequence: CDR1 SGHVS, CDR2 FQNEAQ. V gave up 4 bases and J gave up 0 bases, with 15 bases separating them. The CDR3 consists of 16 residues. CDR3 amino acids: CASSSPAGEMNTEAFF. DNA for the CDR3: TGTGCCAGCAGCTCACCAGCCGGAGAGATGAACACTGAAGCTTTCTTT. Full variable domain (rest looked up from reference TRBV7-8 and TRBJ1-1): GAGVSQSPRYKVAKRGQDVALRCDPISGHVSLFWYQQALGQGPEFLTYFQNEAQLDKSGLPSDRFFAERPEGSVSTLKIQRTQQEDSAVYLCASSSPAGEMNTEAFFGQGTRLTVV.

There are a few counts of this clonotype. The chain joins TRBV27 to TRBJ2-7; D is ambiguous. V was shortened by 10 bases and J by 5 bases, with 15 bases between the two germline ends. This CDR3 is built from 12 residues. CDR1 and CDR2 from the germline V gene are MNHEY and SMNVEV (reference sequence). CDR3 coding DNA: TGTGCCACCAACGGGTGGGGTAACGAGCAGTACTTC. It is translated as CATNGWGNEQYF.

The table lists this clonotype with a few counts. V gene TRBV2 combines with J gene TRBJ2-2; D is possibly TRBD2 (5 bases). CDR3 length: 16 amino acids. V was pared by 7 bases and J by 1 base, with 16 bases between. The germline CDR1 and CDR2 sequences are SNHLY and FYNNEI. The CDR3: CASTEVPGMNTGELFF. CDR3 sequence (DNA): TGTGCCAGCACCGAGGTCCCGGGGATGAACACCGGGGAGCTGTTTTTT.

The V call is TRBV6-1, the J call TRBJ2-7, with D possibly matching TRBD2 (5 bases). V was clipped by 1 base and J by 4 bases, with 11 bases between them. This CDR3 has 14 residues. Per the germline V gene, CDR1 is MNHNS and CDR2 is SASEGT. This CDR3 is CASSEGVGRYEQYV. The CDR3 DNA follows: TGTGCCAGCAGTGAAGGGGTAGGGAGATACGAGCAGTACGTC.

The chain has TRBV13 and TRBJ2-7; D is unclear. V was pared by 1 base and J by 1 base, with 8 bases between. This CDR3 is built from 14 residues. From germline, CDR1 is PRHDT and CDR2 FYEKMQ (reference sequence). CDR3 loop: CASSLVTLSYEQYV. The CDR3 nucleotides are TGTGCCAGCAGCTTAGTGACGTTGTCCTACGAGCAGTACGTC.